This TCR beta chain was retrieved from a study of control samples from healthy donors and cancer patients. Profiled with immunoSEQ multiplex PCR; TCRdb holds only in-frame clones, not every one. The sample table sets out under 200,000 clones. This CDR3 comprises 16 residues. The germline V gene has CDR1 LGHNA and CDR2 YSLEER. V lost 1 base to trimming and J lost 6 bases; unmatched junction nucleotides: 10. The sequence derives from a woman in her twenties or thirties in good health. This sequence joins TRBV4-3 and TRBJ1-1, with TRBD1 matching 8 bases. The sample taken for sequencing was blood. The chain's CDR3 is CASSQGTWAGGPEAFF. DNA of the CDR3: TGCGCCAGCAGCCAAGGGACTTGGGCAGGGGGCCCTGAAGCTTTCTTT.